This TCR beta chain was identified during a study of shared clonotypes between healthy human individuals (dated by TCRdb to the early 2020s). Regarding the study in general: A couple of women and a few men aged 18 to 49 years were included in the cohort. Leukapheresis yielded between about 0.94 and 10 billion PBMCs per donor. Per donor, three plates each were used for CD4 naive and CD4 memory, two for CD8 naive, and one for CD8 memory. The study deeply sequenced blood TCR repertoires of five healthy adults to estimate repertoire size and the extent of clonotype sharing between individuals. To increase sequencing depth and limit assay-specific biases, different laboratories used diverse techniques to prepare libraries and sequence TCR repertoires.

Comment on this clone: What this receptor recognizes is not known. One base away there is no much larger clone; base qualities are not given.

CD8 naive samples consisted of CD45RO-negative cells that were positively selected for CCR7, yielding a CD45RA+CCR7+ population without TemRA cells. Donors were healthy HIV-negative adults with no recently reported acute infections or vaccinations. Every donor was a Caucasian adult living in Nashville, Tennessee, USA. After blood collection by leukapheresis, PBMCs were isolated using Ficoll-Histopaque density gradient centrifugation and then cryopreserved in the vapor phase of liquid nitrogen. Analytical flow cytometry was used to check the purity and quantity of every magnetically sorted T cell population. Each sorted fraction had its genomic DNA isolated and then quantified by UV absorbance on a Nanodrop 2000c. Using the deep immunoSEQ assay, TCR CDR3 regions were amplified from genomic DNA by multiplex PCR. Genomic DNA extracted from each cell subset was distributed evenly over all wells of several immunoSEQ 96-well plates, and each plate served as one replicate. For sorted subsets, around 200 ng genomic DNA, equal to 25,000 to 35,000 T cell genomes, was loaded into each replicate PCR. Purified libraries were quantified with a Qubit 3.0 fluorometer, sized on a Bioanalyzer 2100, and re-quantified with the KAPA Library Quantification kit. A separate single-read 150-cycle Illumina NextSeq 550 flow cell was used to sequence each immunoSEQ 96-well plate. The paper's data handling went like this. Because the immunoSEQ output included only junctional sequences and no quality scores, the filtering could not be the same as the filtering used for full-length reads. To assign V/J genes and CDR3, sequences were annotated using PyIR, a Python wrapper for IgBLAST v1.9, with IMGT germline references. Reads were removed for weak V/J assignments (E-value above 1e-6), missing CDR3, stop codons, out-of-frame junctions, or ambiguous translated residues. A V3J clonotype was defined by an identical inferred V gene, J gene, and CDR3 amino acid sequence. To compute the percentage overlap between repertoires, the number of shared unique clonotypes was divided by the size of the smaller repertoire. RTK rarefaction, the Chao1 estimator, and Recon v2.1 estimates of unobserved clonotypes were used to assess repertoire richness. For all TCRbeta clonotypes obtained by the gDNA method from a few donors, generation probabilities were computed with OLGA. The table comes from immuneACCESS by way of TCRdb, which keeps in-frame sequences with V and J called. Part of the clones is missing from these tables; in studies checked, under half for an unresolved V gene and the rest for unknown reasons. D and trimming were read from the DNA, whereas the V and J calls and clone size are those reported in that table. Within this sample are around 2,000,000 clones, with approximately 94% of them counted one time only. The ten largest clones take up less than 1.5% of the sample.

Paper-wide results and their limitations: Higher generation probabilities were observed for clonotypes shared by all four sorted-subset donors than for non-shared clonotypes. Sharing across a few donors was observed for about 5% of naive CD4, over 3% of naive CD8, over 2% of memory CD4, and about 0.4% of memory CD8 clonotypes. Larger estimated clonotype richness was generally found for naive subsets than for memory subsets. Based on pairwise subsampling, the degree of clonotype sharing among donors was expected to be affected by sequencing depth. Only blood was sampled, and tissue TCR repertoires likely differ from those in blood. Rarefaction of sorted-subset datasets indicated incomplete sequencing despite the large sequencing depth. The small number of donors limited the genetic and exposure-history diversity represented.

The sequenced material came from naive CD8+ T cells sorted from blood. The sample's cell subset or site, from its label and the paper: CD45RA+CCR7+. The clonotype comes from a man aged 18 to 29 in good health.

The nucleotide sequence is TGCGCCAGCAGTGGGGTTGGGGCTAGCGGGAGTCGGGGCACAGATACGCAGTATTTT. Translated, it gives CASSGVGASGSRGTDTQYF. The chain was built from TRBV10-2 and TRBJ2-3, with 10 central nucleotides matching TRBD2. Reading from cysteine to phenylalanine, the CDR3 counts 19 amino acids. Left in the record is the CDR3 DNA by itself, 57 bases read in frame from the first base. V ends up 4 bases short and J 1 base short, with an unmatched junction base count of 14. CDR1 WSHSY and CDR2 SAAADI were looked up in the germline V gene.